These 14 T cell receptor beta chains came from one sample sequenced in a study of control samples from healthy donors and cancer patients (TCRdb year 2020). Receptor libraries were prepared by the immunoSEQ multiplex PCR assay. Held by TCRdb, this immuneACCESS table contains in-frame sequences only and omits some clones. Under half of the omission traces to an unresolved V gene where checked; the cause of the rest is unknown. The sample table holds around 78,000 clones, of which about 94% were seen once. The ten largest clonotypes hold approximately 4.8% of the sample. Sequences were obtained from blood. Receptors were obtained from a woman younger than 35 in good health.

The rearrangement links TRBV28 to TRBJ2-3; a possible D gene is TRBD1 (5 bases). The CDR3 is made up of 15 amino acids. Per germline, CDR1 MDHEN and CDR2 SYDVKM. Trimming cost V 6 bases and J 0 bases, with 13 bases left between them. CDR3 nucleotide sequence: TGTGCCAGCAGCCACAGGCGTTTCAGCACAGATACGCAGTATTTT. This encodes CASSHRRFSTDTQYF.

V usage is TRBV7-9 and J usage is TRBJ1-2; 11 nucleotides match TRBD1. This CDR3 has 14 amino acids. V trimming: 4 bases; J trimming: 6 bases; junction bases outside the gene matches: 4. Germline V CDR1 and CDR2: SEHNR, FQNEAQ (reference sequence). CDR3 nucleotides: TGTGCCAGCAGCTCCCGGGACAGGGGGAATGGCTACACCTTC. This sequence encodes CASSSRDRGNGYTF.

The V gene is TRBV29-1, the J gene TRBJ1-2; D gene unclear. The CDR3 is 14 residues long. From germline, CDR1 is SQVTM and CDR2 ANQGSEA. Trimming removed 1 base at V and 0 bases at J, with 9 bases between. CDR3 nucleotides: TGCAGCGTTGAAGGGCAGGCGTCTAACTATGGCTACACCTTC. This codes for CSVEGQASNYGYTF.

This clone was recorded once. The chain carries TRBV7-3 and TRBJ2-7, with D tentatively TRBD2 (7 bases). The V gene's germline CDR1 is SGHTA and CDR2 FQGTGA. V dropped 4 bases and J dropped 6 bases, with 19 bases sitting between them. This CDR3 spans 15 amino acids. The CDR3 protein is CASSSTGPSGGEQYF. CDR3 DNA sequence: TGTGCCAGCAGCTCGACAGGTCCTAGCGGAGGCGAGCAGTACTTC.

This chain uses TRBV5-1 with TRBJ1-1, with D possibly matching TRBD1 (6 bases). The CDR3 runs 16 residues. V dropped 4 bases and J dropped 3 bases, with 19 bases sitting between them. Germline CDR1 and CDR2: SGHRS and YFSETQ. The CDR3: CASSGGTGRIHTEAFF. CDR3 nucleotides: TGCGCCAGCAGCGGTGGAACAGGGCGAATCCACACTGAAGCTTTCTTT. The full variable domain, completed using reference TRBV5-1 and TRBJ1-1, is KAGVTQTPRYLIKTRGQQVTLSCSPISGHRSVSWYQQTPGQGLQFLFEYFSETQRNKGNFPGRFSGRQFSNSRSEMNVSTLELGDSALYLCASSGGTGRIHTEAFFGQGTRLTVV.

The chain combines TRBV5-1 with TRBJ2-1; 8 bases map to TRBD2. The CDR3 totals 15 residues. The J segment lost 4 bases and the V segment lost 6 bases, leaving 9 bases of the junction unmatched. CDR1 is SGHRS and CDR2 is YFSETQ in the germline V gene. The CDR3 here is CASTEASGWYNEQFF. The CDR3 DNA sequence: TGCGCCAGCACTGAGGCTAGCGGGTGGTACAATGAGCAGTTCTTC.

The CDR3 reads CASSIGVGQNNQPQHF. CDR3 coding DNA: TGTGCCAGTAGTATAGGGGTTGGACAGAACAATCAGCCCCAGCATTTT. The chain uses TRBV19 and TRBJ1-5; TRBD1 might be the D (6 bases). Deletions cut 1 base from V and 3 bases from J, with 13 bases between. There are 16 residues in the CDR3. Germline CDR1 is LNHDA and CDR2 is SQIVND (reference sequence). Variable domain in full (rest from reference TRBV19 and TRBJ1-5): DGGITQSPKYLFRKEGQNVTLSCEQNLNHDAMYWYRQDPGQGLRLIYYSQIVNDFQKGDIAEGYSVSREKKESFPLTVTSAQKNPTAFYLCASSIGVGQNNQPQHFGDGTRLSIL.

This clone has only one observation. This rearrangement joins TRBV14 to TRBJ1-6; D unclear. Germline V gene data show CDR1 as SGHDN and CDR2 as FVKESK. The CDR3 totals 15 residues. Trimming pared 0 bases from V and 0 bases from J, leaving 3 bases between. CDR3 coding DNA: TGTGCCAGCAGCCAAGACAGCTCCTATAATTCACCCCTCCACTTT. Residues: CASSQDSSYNSPLHF.

The chain combines TRBV5-4 with TRBJ2-7; 9 positions match TRBD1. CDR1 is SGHNT, CDR2 YYREEE, per germline (reference sequence). The CDR3 extends over 13 amino acids. Trimming removed 6 bases from V and 3 bases from J; junction bases left unmatched: 4. The CDR3 region is CASNRQGGYEQYF. The CDR3 region has the DNA TGTGCCAGCAACAGACAGGGGGGCTACGAGCAGTACTTC. Looking up the rest from reference TRBV5-4 and TRBJ2-7 gives the full variable domain: ETGVTQSPTHLIKTRGQQVTLRCSSQSGHNTVSWYQQALGQGPQFIFQYYREEENGRGNFPPRFSGLQFPNYSSELNVNALELDDSALYLCASNRQGGYEQYFGPGTRLTVT.

The chain has TRBV28 and TRBJ1-4, with D perhaps TRBD1 (6 bases). The CDR3 totals 13 residues. CDR1 is MDHEN and CDR2 is SYDVKM in the germline V gene. V gave up 8 bases and J gave up 8 bases, with 15 bases separating them. In DNA form, the CDR3 reads TGTGCCAGCGGGTCCAGGGGATACGAAAAACTGTTTTTT. This gives the protein CASGSRGYEKLFF.

The chain links TRBV9 to TRBJ2-7; weak D call: TRBD2 (5 bases). V lost 3 bases and J lost 5, with 12 bases in between. This CDR3 has 13 residues. Per the germline V gene, CDR1 is SGDLS and CDR2 is YYNGEE. The CDR3 DNA is TGTGCCAGCAGCGCCCCCGGGGTCGACGAGCAGTACTTC. Translating gives CASSAPGVDEQYF.

The CDR3 bases are TGCGCCAGCAGCGCAACTTCGACAGGGTACAATGAGCAGTTCTTC. Translating it yields CASSATSTGYNEQFF. The genes are TRBV5-1 and TRBJ2-1; 7 bases align to TRBD1. CDR3 size: 15 residues. J was trimmed by 4 bases and V by 4 bases; bases with no gene match: 8. CDR1 is SGHRS, CDR2 YFSETQ, per germline.

The chain combines TRBV28 with TRBJ1-2; D gene uncertain. The V gene's germline CDR1 is MDHEN and CDR2 SYDVKM. The CDR3 loop spans 15 amino acids. The germline V and J ends were trimmed by 1 base and 0 bases, with 9 bases remaining between them. DNA of the CDR3: TGTGCCAGCAGTTTATTACGACTAGCTAACTATGGCTACACCTTC. Its protein product is CASSLLRLANYGYTF.

The chain couples TRBV25-1 to TRBJ2-3; D may be TRBD1 or TRBD2 (6 bases each). This CDR3 contains 14 residues. Germline values: CDR1 MGHDK, CDR2 SYGVNS. Trimming removed 6 bases at V and 6 bases at J, with 16 bases between. As DNA, the CDR3 is TGTGCCAGCAGGTTGGGGGGCGCGGTGGATACGCAGTATTTT. Translation: CASRLGGAVDTQYF.